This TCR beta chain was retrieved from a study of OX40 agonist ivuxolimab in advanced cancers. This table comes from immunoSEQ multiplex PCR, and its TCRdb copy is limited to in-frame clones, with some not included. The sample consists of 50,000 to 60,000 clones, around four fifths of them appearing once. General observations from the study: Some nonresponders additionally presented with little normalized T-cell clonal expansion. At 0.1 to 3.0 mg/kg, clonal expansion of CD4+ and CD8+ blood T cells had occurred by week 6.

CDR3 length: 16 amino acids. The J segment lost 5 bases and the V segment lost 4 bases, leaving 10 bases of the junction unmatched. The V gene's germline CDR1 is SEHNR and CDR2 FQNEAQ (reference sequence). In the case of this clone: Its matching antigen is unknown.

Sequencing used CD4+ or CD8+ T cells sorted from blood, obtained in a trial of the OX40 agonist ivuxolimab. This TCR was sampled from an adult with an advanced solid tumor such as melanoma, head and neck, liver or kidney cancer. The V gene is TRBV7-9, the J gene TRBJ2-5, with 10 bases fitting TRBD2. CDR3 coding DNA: TGTGCCAGCAGCTCCCCAGCTAGCGGGAGAAGTGAGACCCAGTACTTC. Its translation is CASSSPASGRSETQYF. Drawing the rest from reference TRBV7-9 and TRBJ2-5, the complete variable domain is DTGVSQNPRHKITKRGQNVTFRCDPISEHNRLYWYRQTLGQGPEFLTYFQNEAQLEKSRLLSDRFSAERPKGSFSTLEIQRTEQGDSAMYLCASSSPASGRSETQYFGPGTRLLVL.